These T cell receptor beta chains were read from a single sample in a study of PD-1 blockade in classical Hodgkin lymphoma. Profiled with immunoSEQ multiplex PCR; TCRdb holds only in-frame clones, not every one. This sample has 25,000 to 35,000 clones, with around 85% found just once. Material: CD4+ T cells from blood, obtained before the fourth cycle of nivolumab. The source of these receptors is a human donor with classical Hodgkin lymphoma. The CDR3 runs from the conserved cysteine through the conserved F or W. The order of the fields is CDR3 length, J gene, D gene, clone size, V gene, CDR3 DNA, CDR3 protein. The D gene is left open where the match is weak. Expanded clones are given a class, and other clones once, few, many or no size at all.

13 | TRBJ1-4 | TRBD1 | NA | TRBV4-2 | TGTGCCAGCAGCCAAGGATTGTACAGGGGGCTGTTTTTT | CASSQGLYRGLFF
14 | TRBJ2-3 | NA | once | TRBV10-1 | TGCGCCAGCAGTAAAACGACCCGCACAGATACGCAGTATTTT | CASSKTTRTDTQYF
16 | TRBJ2-7 | TRBD1 | NA | TRBV5-4 | TGTGCCAGCAGCCAGAGGGACAGGGAAAGCTCCTACGAGCAGTACTTC | CASSQRDRESSYEQYF
13 | TRBJ1-2 | NA | NA | TRBV5-1 | TGCGCCAGCAGCTTCGACAGTTTGGGTGGCTACACCTTC | CASSFDSLGGYTF
18 | TRBJ2-7 | NA | NA | TRBV5-5 | TGTGCCAGCAGCTTGGGGAGGGCAGGACAGGCCCCGCAGTACGAGCAGTACTTC | CASSLGRAGQAPQYEQYF
14 | TRBJ1-5 | TRBD1 | NA | TRBV6-1 | TGTGCCAGCATCCGCGACAGGGGCAATCAGCCCCAGCATTTT | CASIRDRGNQPQHF
14 | TRBJ2-1 | TRBD2 | once | TRBV2 | TGTGCCAGCAGCCCGACTAGCCTGGGCAATGAGCAGTTCTTC | CASSPTSLGNEQFF
17 | TRBJ2-3 | TRBD2 | NA | TRBV7-2 | TGTGCCAGCAGCTTAGGGGGTAGCGGGGGCTTTCAGGGGACGCAGTATTTT | CASSLGGSGGFQGTQYF
18 | TRBJ1-1 | NA | NA | TRBV6-1 | TGTGCCAGCAGTGAAGTTCCGGAATCTTTTAAAATGAACACTGAAGCTTTCTTT | CASSEVPESFKMNTEAFF
13 | TRBJ1-2 | TRBD1 | NA | TRBV15 | TGTGCCACCAACGGACAGGAGCGCGGTGGCTACACCTTC | CATNGQERGGYTF
14 | TRBJ2-5 | TRBD2 | NA | TRBV30 | TGTGCCTGCCATAAAGCGGGGGCGCGGGGGACCCAGTACTTC | CACHKAGARGTQYF
16 | TRBJ1-3 | NA | NA | TRBV5-1 | TGCGCCAGCAGCTTGGAGGGGACGTACTCTGGAAACACCATATATTTT | CASSLEGTYSGNTIYF
22 | TRBJ1-6 | NA | NA | TRBV4-1 | TGCGCCAGCAGCCAAGATTTTAGTTGGGGCGGGATGGCGCGCTCCTATAATTCACCCCTCCACTTT | CASSQDFSWGGMARSYNSPLHF
16 | TRBJ1-4 | TRBD1 | few | TRBV18 | TGTGCCAGCTCACCAGGACAGGGTGGAACTAATGAAAAACTGTTTTTT | CASSPGQGGTNEKLFF
14 | TRBJ1-5 | TRBD1 | NA | TRBV6-4 | TGTGCCAGCATCTCGACAGGGGGCTATCAGCCCCAGCATTTT | CASISTGGYQPQHF
13 | TRBJ1-2 | NA | NA | TRBV10-3 | TGTGCCATCAGCGGACCGGGGTTATATGGCTACACCTTC | CAISGPGLYGYTF
17 | TRBJ1-5 | NA | NA | TRBV27 | TGTGCCAGCAGTTTGAGAGGGGTCGGTTGGAGCAATCAGCCCCAGCATTTT | CASSLRGVGWSNQPQHF
13 | TRBJ1-1 | NA | NA | TRBV27 | TGTGCCAGCAGCTTAACCCCACGGACTGAAGCTTTCTTT | CASSLTPRTEAFF
12 | TRBJ1-5 | TRBD1 | NA | TRBV10-3 | TGTGCCTCGACAGGGGGCAATCAGCCCCAGCATTTT | CASTGGNQPQHF
14 | TRBJ2-2 | NA | NA | TRBV19 | TGTGCCAGTAGTTTTCCCGAGAACACCGGGGAGCTGTTTTTT | CASSFPENTGELFF
15 | TRBJ1-5 | TRBD1 | few | TRBV25-1 | TGTGCCAGCAGTGAATCAGGGACAGGGGTACAGCCCCAGCATTTT | CASSESGTGVQPQHF
15 | TRBJ2-2 | TRBD2 | NA | TRBV19 | TGTGCCAGCGAGGGGATTGGACTAGCCGTCGGGGAGCTGTTTTTT | CASEGIGLAVGELFF
14 | TRBJ2-5 | TRBD2 | NA | TRBV30 | TGTGCCTGGAGTACCGGGGGGGGAGGAGAGACCCAGTACTTC | CAWSTGGGGETQYF
14 | TRBJ1-5 | TRBD1 | NA | TRBV29-1 | TGCAGCGTTGGGGTAGGGACAGGGGATCAGCCCCAGCATTTT | CSVGVGTGDQPQHF
14 | TRBJ2-3 | NA | once | TRBV5-1 | TGCGCCAGCAGCTTGTCCCGGGGCACAGATACGCAGTATTTT | CASSLSRGTDTQYF
15 | TRBJ2-6 | NA | NA | TRBV28 | TGTGCCAGCTCAAGCCCCGGGTCTGGGGCCAACGTCCTGACTTTC | CASSSPGSGANVLTF
16 | TRBJ1-2 | NA | NA | TRBV18 | TGTGCCAGCTCACCACCGAGCGGGGGGCGCGTTCAGGGCTACACCTTC | CASSPPSGGRVQGYTF
13 | TRBJ1-2 | TRBD1 | NA | TRBV7-9 | TGTGCCAGCAGCCGGACAGGACTCTATGGCTACACCTTC | CASSRTGLYGYTF
15 | TRBJ2-2 | NA | NA | TRBV5-4 | TGTGCCAGCAGCTCCGGGACCAAAGGCGCCGGGGAGCTGTTTTTT | CASSSGTKGAGELFF
14 | TRBJ1-5 | TRBD1 | NA | TRBV6-6 | TGTGCCAGCAGACAGGGGCAGGACAATCAGCCCCAGCATTTT | CASRQGQDNQPQHF
12 | TRBJ1-2 | NA | NA | TRBV6-1 | TGTGCCAGTACTGGAGCTAACTATGGCTACACCTTC | CASTGANYGYTF
15 | TRBJ2-5 | NA | NA | TRBV10-3 | TGTGCCATCAGAGGAGGGGGGGACAGACAAGAGACCCAGTACTTC | CAIRGGGDRQETQYF
17 | TRBJ1-2 | TRBD1 | NA | TRBV10-1 | TGCGCCAGCAGCGAGGACAGGGGTCGTTGTCTTTGCTATGGCTACACCTTC | CASSEDRGRCLCYGYTF
13 | TRBJ1-1 | NA | NA | TRBV15 | TGTGCCACCAGCAGAGATCGGAACACTGAAGCTTTCTTT | CATSRDRNTEAFF
16 | TRBJ2-5 | NA | NA | TRBV6-5 | TGTGCCAGCAGCTACACCTGGGATGTCGGGACTGAGACCCAGTACTTC | CASSYTWDVGTETQYF
17 | TRBJ2-2 | NA | NA | TRBV5-1 | TGCGCCAGCAGCTCCGACCCTACAGGGCACTACACCGGGGAGCTGTTTTTT | CASSSDPTGHYTGELFF
13 | TRBJ1-2 | NA | NA | TRBV7-9 | TGTGCCAGCAGCTTGGGCCTTAACTATGGCTACACCTTC | CASSLGLNYGYTF
14 | TRBJ1-1 | NA | NA | TRBV5-1 | TGCGCCAGCAGCTTGGCTGGCTTTGGCACTGAAGCTTTCTTT | CASSLAGFGTEAFF
15 | TRBJ1-2 | NA | NA | TRBV21-1 | TGTGCCAGCAGCCGGCGGGACAGGGGTAGTCATGGCTACACCTTC | CASSRRDRGSHGYTF
13 | TRBJ1-1 | NA | NA | TRBV27 | TGTGCCAGCAGTTACACAGGGAGCACTGAAGCTTTCTTT | CASSYTGSTEAFF
15 | TRBJ1-5 | TRBD1 | NA | TRBV6-1 | TGTGCCAGCAGCTTGACAGGGATCAGCAATCAGCCCCAGCATTTT | CASSLTGISNQPQHF
16 | TRBJ2-1 | NA | NA | TRBV5-8 | TGTGCCAGCAGCTCCCCGCAACGTCGACCAGACCTAAAGCAGTTCTTC | CASSSPQRRPDLKQFF
14 | TRBJ1-1 | NA | NA | TRBV6-1 | TGTGCCAGCAGGAGAGAGGGGCGGGACACTGAAGCTTTCTTT | CASRREGRDTEAFF
14 | TRBJ1-1 | NA | NA | TRBV10-2 | TGCGCCAGCAGGGGACGAACAGGGAACACTGAAGCTTTCTTT | CASRGRTGNTEAFF
13 | TRBJ2-7 | TRBD1 | NA | TRBV6-5 | TGTGCCAGCAGTTACTTACAGGGGGGTGAGCAGTACTTC | CASSYLQGGEQYF
14 | TRBJ1-1 | NA | NA | TRBV4-1 | TGCGCCAGCAGCCCACGTACGGTTTACACTGAAGCTTTCTTT | CASSPRTVYTEAFF
13 | TRBJ1-4 | TRBD1 | NA | TRBV28 | TGTGCCAGCAGTAGAGCAGGGGGCTTAGGACTGTTTTTT | CASSRAGGLGLFF